These 17 T cell receptor beta chains came from one sample sequenced in a study of regulatory T cells in long-lasting Graves disease. iRepertoire HTBI primers and Arm-PCR of CDR3 regions built TCR beta libraries. TCRdb independently ran MiXCR on the multiplex PCR reads; one entry per CDR3 protein. This table has hundreds of thousands of distinct CDR3 sequences, 16% appearing once. Documented time point: newly diagnosed GD, antithyroid drugs for less than 3 months. PBMCs provided the RNA from which the TCR library was made. This same sample was also taken into another study, of T cells in Graves' hyperthyroidism and ophthalmopathy.

Sequences were derived from peripheral blood mononuclear cells (PBMCs), sampled at new diagnosis, from a patient treated with antithyroid drugs. These receptor sequences come from a middle-aged man with Graves disease.

This clonotype was seen ten or more times. The chain couples TRBV27 to TRBJ1-2; the match to TRBD1 covers 8 bases. This CDR3 spans 14 amino acids. The germline V gene encodes CDR1 MNHEY and CDR2 SMNVEV (reference sequence). V shed 7 bases, J shed 6 bases, and the junction held 10 bases outside the gene matches. CDR3 DNA: TGTGCCAGCAACCCTCAGGGGGCGGGTCATGGCTACACCTTC. It is translated as CASNPQGAGHGYTF.

This clonotype was recorded at least ten times. J is TRBJ1-1 and V is TRBV7-2, with D unclear. Trimming pared 7 bases from V and 5 bases from J, leaving 20 bases between. This CDR3 spans 15 amino acids. The germline gives CDR1 SGHTA, CDR2 FQGNSA. The CDR3 protein is CASTLAVRSRTEAFF. The DNA for the CDR3 is TGTGCCAGCACCCTTGCGGTCAGAAGCAGGACTGAAGCTTTCTTT.

This clonotype was detected a few times. This chain uses TRBV6-1 with TRBJ1-2; D is unclear. The CDR3 extends over 14 amino acids. V lost 1 base to trimming and J lost 2 bases, with 8 bases between them. The germline V gene encodes CDR1 MNHNS and CDR2 SASEGT. Written as DNA, the CDR3 is TGTGCCAGCAGTGAAGAGGGCAGGAACTATGGCTACACCTTC. Its protein is CASSEEGRNYGYTF.

This clonotype was counted ten times or more. The chain couples TRBV20-1 to TRBJ2-1; 11 bases line up with TRBD2. Germline V gene data show CDR1 as DFQATT and CDR2 as SNEGSKA (reference sequence). This CDR3 region has 15 residues. Losses at the gene ends were 1 base for V and 14 bases for J; bases not matched to a gene: 13. The DNA for the CDR3 is TGCAGTGCTAGAGGTCCGACTAGCGGGGAGTTCTCTGAGTTCTTC. As protein: CSARGPTSGEFSEFF.

This clonotype was observed a handful of times. The chain joins TRBV28 to TRBJ1-5; D is ambiguous. The germline V and J ends were trimmed by 4 bases and 1 base, with 17 bases remaining between them. CDR3 length equals 17 residues. CDR1 is MDHEN and CDR2 is SYDVKM in the germline V gene. Here the CDR3 DNA reads TGTGCCAGCAGTTGGACGGGCACCGAATTCAGCAATCAGCCCCAGCATTTT. Translation: CASSWTGTEFSNQPQHF.

This clonotype has a handful of counts. The chain is built from TRBV20-1 and TRBJ2-2; no firm D call. Trimming removed 0 bases at V and 0 bases at J, with 14 bases between. Germline V lookup: CDR1 DFQATT, CDR2 SNEGSKA (reference sequence). The CDR3 contains 17 residues. For the CDR3, the DNA is TGCAGTGCTAGAGATTACTTAGGCAGCTCGAACACCGGGGAGCTGTTTTTT. Amino acids: CSARDYLGSSNTGELFF.

The chain has TRBV5-1 and TRBJ1-6; TRBD1 might be the D (6 bases). Trimming shortened V by 4 bases and J by 4 bases, and 18 bases separated the two germline ends. Germline lookup yields CDR1 SGHRS and CDR2 YFSETQ. The CDR3 extends over 17 amino acids. The CDR3 coding sequence is TGCGCCAGCAGCGTGGAACCGGGACACAGATATAATTCACCCCTCCACTTT. Protein product: CASSVEPGHRYNSPLHF.

A few counts support this clonotype. V usage is TRBV2 and J usage is TRBJ2-7; TRBD1 aligns across 7 bases. The CDR3 totals 13 residues. Germline CDR1 reads SNHLY; CDR2 reads FYNNEI. After removal of 5 bases from V and 6 bases from J, the junction contained 7 bases not matched to a gene. The CDR3 coding sequence is TGTGCCAGCAGTACAGGACAGGAGGTCGAGCAGTACTTC. This sequence encodes CASSTGQEVEQYF.

This clonotype was seen repeatedly, ten times or more. CDR3 bases: TGCAGTGCTAGAAACCCCAGGAGCTCCTACGAGCAGTACTTC. This encodes CSARNPRSSYEQYF. V usage is TRBV20-1 and J usage is TRBJ2-7; D not certain. The ends were cut back, 2 bases at V and 0 bases at J, with 11 bases in the middle. CDR3 length: 14 amino acids. Germline loops: CDR1 DFQATT, CDR2 SNEGSKA (reference sequence).

Ten or more counts support this clonotype. The J gene is TRBJ2-1, the V gene TRBV28; no definite D call. CDR3 size: 12 residues. Germline-derived CDR1 and CDR2 are MDHEN and SYDVKM. The V end lost 5 bases, the J end lost 8 bases, and 10 bases lay between the germline ends. CDR3 sequence: CASSTSWYEQFF. The CDR3 DNA is TGTGCCAGCAGTACCAGCTGGTATGAGCAGTTCTTC.

This clonotype was counted only a few times. This CDR3 reads CASSPDRGPEKLFF. The DNA of the CDR3 is TGCGCCAGCAGCCCGGACAGGGGGCCGGAAAAACTGTTTTTT. The rearrangement uses TRBV5-1 and TRBJ1-4, with 11 bases identical to TRBD1. J was trimmed by 8 bases and V by 4 bases; bases with no gene match: 4. The germline V gene has CDR1 SGHRS and CDR2 YFSETQ. CDR3 size: 14 residues.

This clonotype has ten or more counts. The chain joins TRBV6-1 to TRBJ2-3; 9 bases align to TRBD1. V lost 7 bases, J lost 2 bases, and 4 bases stayed unmatched. CDR3 length equals 14 residues. Germline CDR1 and CDR2: MNHNS and SASEGT. For the CDR3, the DNA is TGTGCCAGCAACACAGGGGGCCACACAGATACGCAGTATTTT. Amino acid sequence: CASNTGGHTDTQYF.

In this sample, this clonotype turned up many times. The genes are TRBV3-1 and TRBJ2-5, with TRBD2 matching over 10 bases. Germline V CDR1 and CDR2: LGHDT, YNNKEL (reference sequence). The CDR3 spans 14 residues. J lost 5 bases, V lost 4 bases, and 4 bases had no gene match. CDR3 sequence reads: CASSLSSGGETQYF. The CDR3, as DNA: TGTGCCAGCAGCCTCTCTAGCGGGGGTGAGACCCAGTACTTC.

The chain couples TRBV20-1 to TRBJ1-2; TRBD1 might be the D (6 bases). The CDR3 has 14 residues. Germline CDR1 and CDR2: DFQATT and SNEGSKA (reference sequence). CDR3 bases: TGCAGCTGCCGGGACACCAAGAACCTCTATGGCTACACCTTC. Amino acids: CSCRDTKNLYGYTF.

The chain joins TRBV20-1 to TRBJ2-1; perhaps TRBD2 as D (6 bases). CDR1 DFQATT and CDR2 SNEGSKA come from the germline V gene (reference sequence). The CDR3 runs 16 residues. V shed 3 bases and J shed 0 bases, with 15 bases lying between them. CDR3 protein: CSASPRLASSYNEQFF. The CDR3 DNA is TGCAGTGCTAGCCCCCGGCTAGCGAGCTCCTACAATGAGCAGTTCTTC.

This clonotype was counted ten times or more. The rearrangement uses TRBV27 and TRBJ1-2, with a possible D match to TRBD1 (6 bases). The CDR3 has 15 residues. Trimming shortened V by 3 bases and J by 1 base, and 12 bases separated the two germline ends. CDR1 and CDR2 (germline): MNHEY, SMNVEV (reference sequence). The CDR3 protein is CASSFTGTLNYGYTF. For the CDR3, the DNA is TGTGCCAGCAGTTTCACCGGGACACTTAACTATGGCTACACCTTC.

This clonotype has a handful of counts. The chain carries TRBV12-3 or TRBV12-4 and TRBJ1-5; 10 nucleotides agree with TRBD1. This CDR3 has 17 amino acids. Losses at the gene ends were 6 bases for V and 7 bases for J; bases not matched to a gene: 15. The CDR3 bases are TGTGCCAGCAGGAAGCTTGGGACAGGGGATCGGGAACAGCCCCAGCATTTT. It yields the protein CASRKLGTGDREQPQHF.